Listed here is a single T cell receptor beta chain. Its antigen is currently unknown. Trimming left V 1 base short and J 2 bases short, with 12 bases between. Germline assignment: CDR1 SGHAT and CDR2 FQNNGV. The CDR3 sequence is 16 residues long. The data derive from a study of shared clonotypes between healthy human individuals. Findings and caveats of the study: Sharing across four donors was seen in roughly 5.2% of naive CD4 clonotypes.

Clones were sequenced by immunoSEQ multiplex PCR, and TCRdb holds only the in-frame ones, with some missing. The sample includes hundreds of thousands of clones, about 96% of them seen just once. V gene TRBV11-2 combines with J gene TRBJ1-5, with D perhaps matching TRBD1 (5 bases). Sequencing was performed on naive CD4+ T cells sorted from blood. Indicated subset: CD45RA+ positively selected. The TCR was taken from a woman aged 25 to 39 in good health. This CDR3 is CASSLGGGMRNQPQHF. DNA for the CDR3: TGTGCCAGCAGCTTAGGCGGGGGGATGCGCAATCAGCCCCAGCATTTT.